This T cell receptor (beta chain) was obtained from a study of a mutant IDH1 vaccine in newly diagnosed glioma (dated by TCRdb to the early 2020s). A note on the overall study: In the chemotherapy-containing groups, vaccination started alongside temozolomide cycles, whereas in patients who had radiotherapy alone it started 4-6 weeks after radiotherapy. Of the roughly 31 treated patients, approximately 62% were male and approximately 40% were female, and the mean age was roughly 38 years. Peripheral blood was collected at six visits: V03 (baseline), V05, V07, V10, V12 and V13. Before enrollment, patients had received standard therapy of radiotherapy alone, temozolomide alone, or radiochemotherapy with temozolomide; most received the combination. For exploratory analyses, longitudinal TCRB deep sequencing was carried out in about two dozen treated patients wherever samples were available. The week-35 safety follow-up took place at visit V12, and the week-47 end of study took place at visit V13. Here is what the overall study found, with its caveats: Selection of PBMC samples for TCRB deep sequencing was based on availability. It was noted by the authors that analyses of patient blood samples could not be reproduced owing to sample limitations. Pseudoprogression appeared unrelated to alterations in the top peripheral T cell clonotypes detected by TCRB sequencing. Immune responses induced by the vaccine were seen in over 90% of patients across multiple MHC alleles.

Points on this clone: Its antigen remains unidentified. No much larger clone is present one base from it, and per-base qualities are unavailable.

V and J are trimmed by 2 bases and 12 bases, and the gene matches miss 9 bases of the junction. Sequences SQVTM (CDR1) and ANQGSEA (CDR2) are obtained from the germline V gene. Counted from cysteine to phenylalanine, this CDR3 has 13 amino acids. The DNA shown is the 39-base CDR3, in frame from base 1. Libraries were prepared through the immunoSEQ multiplex PCR assay. The hsTCRB Kit was used according to the manufacturer's protocol to amplify rearranged TCR beta chain sequences. TCRB libraries were sequenced on an Illumina MiSeq. The study's processing was this. The proprietary platform of the kit vendor was used for demultiplexing, trimming and gene mapping. TCRdb re-hosts the immuneACCESS table, in-frame sequences only. Its copies lack some clones; in the studies checked, an unresolved V gene accounts for under half of them, and the cause for the rest is not known. Clone size and the V and J calls come from that table; the DNA yielded D and trimming. Here the sample has 58,000 or so clones; 80% to 85% occur a single time. The ten biggest clones cover roughly 3.2% of the sample.

Read against the paper, the sample's time point label means: week 47, end of study. Every vaccine dose consisted of 300 ug of a 20-mer mutant IDH1 peptide in Montanide, administered subcutaneously together with topical imiquimod. Patients were given eight vaccinations, in weeks 1, 3, 5, 7, 11, 15, 19 and 23, which matched visits V03 through V10. Donors had newly diagnosed WHO grade 3 or 4 IDH1-mutant astrocytomas with loss of nuclear ATRX. The samples were drawn from NOA16, a multicentre, single-arm, open-label phase I trial in Germany that tested a mutant IDH1 peptide vaccine in humans for the first time. Genomic DNA for TCRB sequencing was extracted from EDTA blood using the DNeasy Blood and Tissue Kit.

Here the sequenced sample was PBMCs, taken from a glioma patient whose treatment included an IDH1 peptide vaccine. The sequence is built from TRBV29-1 and TRBJ1-4, with 7 junctional bases fitting TRBD1. The source of this sequence is a woman in her forties or fifties with glioma. The CDR3 amino acid sequence is: CSVERDRDGELFF. The nucleotides read TGCAGCGTTGAAAGAGACAGGGATGGAGAACTGTTTTTT.